This T cell receptor (beta chain) was recovered during a study of cytomegalovirus exposure and HLA in healthy donors. Study results and limitations: About 87% or about 30% of the time was how often most TCR beta V segments were productive, according to an earlier analysis. Some highly shared sequence variants likely arose as a pipeline artifact.

Worth noting for this clone: Its antigen is not identified.

The CDR3 runs to 13 residues. Losses at the gene ends were 5 bases for V and 6 bases for J; bases not matched to a gene: 4. In germline, CDR1 is SGHAT, CDR2 FQDESV (reference sequence). It was with 60 Vbeta and 13 Jbeta primers that the PCR ran. Assay: immunoSEQ multiplex PCR; the TCRdb copy retains only in-frame clones and omits some. The sample consists of about 230,000 clones, 70% to 85% of them appearing once. The chain links TRBV11-1 to TRBJ2-7, with 10 bases that match TRBD1. The source of this sequence is a woman aged 55-75 years in good health and CMV-seropositive. The sequencing input was PBMCs. The chain's CDR3 is CASSPWTGGEQYF. DNA for the CDR3: TGTGCCAGCAGCCCGTGGACAGGGGGCGAGCAGTACTTC.